This paragraph reports one TCR beta chain. The data are from a study of shared clonotypes between healthy human individuals. Sequencing was performed with immunoSEQ multiplex PCR; in TCRdb, only in-frame clones are kept and a portion is missing. The sample contains about 1.5 million clones, 95% to 99% of which appear only once. All donors qualified as healthy HIV-negative adults and had experienced no recent acute infections or vaccinations. This CDR3 contains 14 residues. Germline CDR1 reads ENHRY; CDR2 reads SYGVKD. Unmatched junction bases numbered 6, after V lost 6 bases and J lost 5 bases. This TCR derives from a man younger than 40 in good health. Sequencing input: naive CD4+ T cells sorted from blood. Documented subset: CD45RA+ positively selected. The rearrangement uses TRBV10-3 and TRBJ2-3; TRBD1 matches 9 bases. The CDR3 nucleotides are TGTGCCATCAGCCGACAGGGGGTGGGAGATACGCAGTATTTT. It encodes CAISRQGVGDTQYF.